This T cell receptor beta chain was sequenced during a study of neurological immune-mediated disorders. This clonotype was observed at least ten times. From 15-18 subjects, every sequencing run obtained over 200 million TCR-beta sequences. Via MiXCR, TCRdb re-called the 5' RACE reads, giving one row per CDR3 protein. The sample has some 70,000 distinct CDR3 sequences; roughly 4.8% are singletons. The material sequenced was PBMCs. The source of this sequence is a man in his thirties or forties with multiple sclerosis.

The CDR3 spells CSARDRNVLAHVMIQETQYF. The CDR3 nucleotides are TGCAGTGCTAGAGATCGTAATGTCCTAGCTCATGTAATGATCCAAGAGACCCAGTACTTC. The chain couples TRBV20-1 to TRBJ2-5; a possible D gene is TRBD2 (5 bases). This CDR3 comprises 20 residues. V was clipped by 0 bases and J by 1 base, with 27 bases between them. Per germline, CDR1 DFQATT and CDR2 SNEGSKA (reference sequence).